These 24 T cell receptor beta chains were sequenced from one sample in a study of T cell responses to AZD1222 COVID-19 vaccine (dated by TCRdb to the early 2020s). In the paper's terms, the time point label means: baseline before first vaccination. Libraries were made using the immunoSEQ multiplex PCR assay. TCRdb re-hosts the immuneACCESS table, in-frame sequences only. Its copies lack some clones; in the studies checked, an unresolved V gene accounts for under half of them, and the cause for the rest is not known. Here the sample has 150,000 to 200,000 clones; about 92% occur a single time. The leading ten clones occupy 10% of the sample. Sample: peripheral blood, taken on day 0 of AZD1222 vaccination. These receptors were collected from an adult in good health.

The rearrangement links TRBV19 to TRBJ2-3; D gene uncertain. Germline CDR1 and CDR2: LNHDA and SQIVND (reference sequence). V was clipped by 6 bases and J by 6 bases, with 16 bases between them. There are 14 residues in the CDR3. This chain's CDR3 is CASRIGATGDTQYF. In DNA, the CDR3 is TGTGCCAGTAGGATCGGCGCTACCGGGGATACGCAGTATTTT.

This clone was detected only a few times. The V and J genes are TRBV28 and TRBJ2-7, with TRBD1 as a possible D gene (7 bases). CDR3 length: 15 residues. V was shortened by 9 bases and J by 1 base, with 19 bases between the two germline ends. The germline gives CDR1 MDHEN, CDR2 SYDVKM. This chain's CDR3 is CARRPSRGRSYEQYV. In DNA, the CDR3 is TGTGCCAGGCGCCCTTCCAGGGGGAGGTCCTACGAGCAGTACGTC.

This chain connects TRBV5-1 to TRBJ2-3; D is uncertain. V was cut by 7 bases and J by 0 bases, with 12 bases left in between. Germline loops: CDR1 SGHRS, CDR2 YFSETQ. CDR3 length: 14 amino acids. CDR3 in amino acids: CASSRPDSTDTQYF. The DNA of the CDR3 is TGCGCCAGCTCCCGGCCGGACAGCACAGATACGCAGTATTTT. The full variable domain, completed using reference TRBV5-1 and TRBJ2-3, is KAGVTQTPRYLIKTRGQQVTLSCSPISGHRSVSWYQQTPGQGLQFLFEYFSETQRNKGNFPGRFSGRQFSNSRSEMNVSTLELGDSALYLCASSRPDSTDTQYFGPGTRLTVL.

The V call is TRBV12-5, the J call TRBJ2-7, with D possibly being TRBD1 (6 bases). V shed 0 bases and J shed 2 bases, with 14 bases lying between them. This CDR3 region has 16 residues. Germline loops: CDR1 LGHNT, CDR2 FRNRAP. CDR3 nucleotides: TGTGCTAGTGGTTTGGTGCTTGACAGGCTAACCTACGAGCAGTACTTC. This codes for CASGLVLDRLTYEQYF.

This clone was picked up a small number of times. An end of the junction differs from the germline gene, which may be a read error. This sequence joins TRBV3-1 (or the pseudogene TRBV3-2) and TRBJ1-1; D may be TRBD1 (5 bases). The CDR3 consists of 13 residues. The V gene's germline CDR1 is LGHDT and CDR2 YNNKEL (reference sequence). CDR3 in amino acids: CASSHRDGQNKVF. The CDR3 bases are TGTGCCAGCAGCCACCGGGACGGGCAGAACAAGGTCTTT.

The chain has TRBV7-9 and TRBJ2-2; 7 bases agree with TRBD1. After removal of 5 bases from V and 6 bases from J, the junction contained 3 bases not matched to a gene. The CDR3 has 13 amino acids. Germline CDR1 is SEHNR and CDR2 is FQNEAQ (reference sequence). CDR3 coding DNA: TGTGCCAGCAGCCCAGACAGGGCCGGGGAGCTGTTTTTT. Its translation is CASSPDRAGELFF.

The sample holds one count of this clone. The J gene is TRBJ1-5, the V gene TRBV25-1, with D possibly matching TRBD1 (5 bases). CDR3 length equals 14 residues. Trimming cost V 5 bases and J 5 bases, with 13 bases left between them. CDR1 and CDR2 (germline): MGHDK, SYGVNS. CDR3 protein: CASSPGAGDQPQHF. The CDR3 region has the DNA TGTGCCAGCAGTCCCGGGGCGGGGGATCAGCCCCAGCATTTT.

This clone is a singleton in its sample. The gene calls are TRBV5-4 and TRBJ2-1; 10 nucleotides match TRBD2. Trimming at V came to 3 bases and at J to 7 bases, leaving 7 bases not matched to a gene. Germline CDR1 SGHNT, CDR2 YYREEE (reference sequence). The CDR3 has 15 residues. CDR3 protein: CASSSGLAQLNEQFF. The CDR3 region has the DNA TGTGCCAGCAGCTCGGGACTAGCGCAATTAAATGAGCAGTTCTTC.

The chain has TRBV19 and TRBJ2-1; D is unresolved. The V end lost 6 bases, the J end lost 3 bases, and 6 bases lay between the germline ends. Germline V gives CDR1 LNHDA, CDR2 SQIVND (reference sequence). The CDR3 loop spans 12 amino acids. DNA for the CDR3: TGTGCCAGTAGCGCAGTCTACAATGAGCAGTTCTTC. It encodes CASSAVYNEQFF.

This chain links TRBV7-6 with TRBJ2-7, with D perhaps TRBD2 (6 bases). Trimming shortened V by 2 bases and J by 2 bases, and 19 bases separated the two germline ends. Per germline, CDR1 SGHVS and CDR2 FNYEAQ. CDR3 length equals 17 residues. The CDR3 loop reads CASSLSLIGGGPYEQYF. As DNA, the CDR3 is TGTGCCAGCAGCTTATCGCTTATAGGCGGAGGGCCCTACGAGCAGTACTTC.

The chain combines TRBV7-9 with TRBJ1-4; D possibly corresponds to TRBD1 (5 bases). In germline, CDR1 is SEHNR, CDR2 FQNEAQ (reference sequence). The CDR3 runs 12 residues. V gave up 5 bases and J gave up 7 bases, with 8 bases separating them. The CDR3 is CASSTGGEKLFF. The CDR3 DNA reads TGTGCCAGCAGCACGGGGGGTGAAAAACTGTTTTTT.

This clone has more than one count but fewer than ten. This chain uses TRBV5-8 with TRBJ2-6; D is possibly TRBD2 (5 bases). Germline V gene data show CDR1 as SGHTS and CDR2 as YDEGEE. CDR3 length: 16 residues. The V end was cut by 5 bases, the J end by 0 bases, with 12 bases between. The CDR3 here is CASRVRGDSGANVLTF. The CDR3 DNA follows: TGTGCCAGCAGGGTTCGGGGAGACTCTGGGGCCAACGTCCTGACTTTC.

The chain has TRBV6-5 and TRBJ1-4; 7 nucleotides agree with TRBD1. V shed 7 bases, J shed 8 bases, and the junction held 10 bases outside the gene matches. The CDR3 is 14 amino acids. The V gene's germline CDR1 is MNHEY and CDR2 SVGAGI. CDR3 residues: CASTTTGRGEKLFF. CDR3 in DNA: TGTGCCAGCACTACGACAGGGAGGGGAGAAAAACTGTTTTTT.

The chain links TRBV3-1 (or the pseudogene TRBV3-2) to TRBJ2-7; the D is unclear. Germline assignment: CDR1 LGHDT and CDR2 YNNKEL (reference sequence). Between the trimmed V and J ends, which lost 0 bases and 1 base, there was a span of 7 bases. The CDR3 totals 14 residues. The CDR3: CASSQEPKSYEQYF. CDR3 in DNA: TGTGCCAGCAGCCAAGAACCGAAATCCTACGAGCAGTACTTC.

V usage is TRBV21-1 and J usage is TRBJ2-2. TRBV21-1 is annotated as a pseudogene. The CDR3 loop spans 15 amino acids. The CDR3 sequence: CASSKVEGPTGELFF. The CDR3 DNA sequence: TGTGCCAGCAGCAAAGTGGAAGGACCCACCGGGGAGCTGTTTTTT.

In this sample, this clone turned up once. The chain uses TRBV15 and TRBJ1-1, with unresolved D. CDR3 length equals 13 residues. V was trimmed by 0 bases and J by 8 bases, leaving 10 bases between them. The germline V gene has CDR1 LNHNV and CDR2 YYDKDF (reference sequence). DNA of the CDR3: TGTGCCACCAGCAGAGATGCGGAGAAGGAAGCTTTCTTT. This encodes CATSRDAEKEAFF.

V is TRBV19 and J is TRBJ1-5; D uncertain. This CDR3 has 12 amino acids. The germline V gene has CDR1 LNHDA and CDR2 SQIVND (reference sequence). V lost 7 bases, J lost 7 bases, and 11 bases lay in between. CDR3: CASKGGYQPQHF. The CDR3 nucleotides read TGTGCCAGTAAAGGAGGGTACCAGCCCCAGCATTTT.

The chain recombines TRBV5-1 with TRBJ2-2, with D perhaps matching TRBD1 or TRBD2 (7 bases each). V lost 7 bases and J lost 6, with 13 bases in between. The germline V gene has CDR1 SGHRS and CDR2 YFSETQ. There are 13 residues in the CDR3. The CDR3 here is CASAQGGSGELFF. CDR3 sequence (DNA): TGCGCCAGCGCCCAGGGGGGGTCCGGGGAGCTGTTTTTT.

The V call is TRBV15, the J call TRBJ1-1, with 10 bases fitting TRBD1. Germline trimming cut 3 bases from V and 5 bases from J; bases unmatched to any gene: 6. The CDR3 sequence is 15 residues long. In germline, CDR1 is LNHNV, CDR2 YYDKDF (reference sequence). The CDR3 coding sequence is TGTGCCACCAGCAGCCCGGGACAGGGGTGGACTGAAGCTTTCTTT. It is translated as CATSSPGQGWTEAFF.

The gene calls are TRBV29-1 and TRBJ1-6; possibly TRBD1 for D (6 bases). Per the germline V gene, CDR1 is SQVTM and CDR2 is ANQGSEA. The CDR3 is made up of 13 amino acids. The germline V and J ends were trimmed by 7 bases and 8 bases, with 15 bases remaining between them. The CDR3 is CSASDSEDSPLHF. The CDR3 DNA sequence: TGCAGCGCCTCGGACAGCGAAGATTCACCCCTCCACTTT. Filled out from reference TRBV29-1 and TRBJ1-6, the complete variable domain reads SAVISQKPSRDICQRGTSLTIQCQVDSQVTMMFWYRQQPGQSLTLIATANQGSEATYESGFVIDKFPISRPNLTFSTLTVSNMSPEDSSIYLCSASDSEDSPLHFGNGTRLTVT.

V and J are TRBV9 and TRBJ2-5, with 11 bases aligning to TRBD2. Unmatched junction bases numbered 9, after V lost 1 base and J lost 4 bases. Germline V gene lookup returns CDR1 SGDLS and CDR2 YYNGEE. This CDR3 is built from 17 residues. The CDR3 coding sequence is TGTGCCAGCAGCGTAATGGGACTAGCGGTTGGGGTAGAGACCCAGTACTTC. It translates to CASSVMGLAVGVETQYF.

The gene calls are TRBV25-1 and TRBJ1-1; D remains ambiguous. V lost 1 base, J lost 4 bases, and 16 bases lay in between. This CDR3 is built from 16 residues. Germline V gives CDR1 MGHDK, CDR2 SYGVNS. DNA for the CDR3: TGTGCCAGCAGTGAATCTACAGCCCAGGTGCGCACTGAAGCTTTCTTT. Translated, it gives CASSESTAQVRTEAFF.

As concerns this clone: Other DNA sequences in this sample translate to the same CDR3. The rearrangement joins TRBV12-3 or TRBV12-4 to TRBJ1-2, with TRBD1 matching over 8 bases. The V gene end was trimmed by 6 bases and the J gene end by 5 bases; junction bases not matched to a gene: 5. The CDR3 totals 13 residues. This CDR3 is CASSPGQGYGYTF. In nucleotides, the CDR3 is TGTGCCAGCAGCCCCGGACAGGGATATGGCTACACCTTC.

The table lists this clone with a count of one. The V and J genes are TRBV7-2 and TRBJ2-7, with D perhaps given as TRBD1 or TRBD2 (6 bases each). Germline V CDR1 and CDR2: SGHTA, FQGNSA. The CDR3 consists of 14 residues. The V gene lost 4 bases and the J gene lost 3 bases, with 13 bases spanning the gap. The CDR3 here is CASSSSGAGYEQYF. The CDR3 DNA is TGTGCCAGCAGCTCCTCGGGGGCGGGCTACGAGCAGTACTTC. Together with reference TRBV7-2 and TRBJ2-7, the CDR3 gives the full variable domain: GAGVSQSPSNKVTEKGKDVELRCDPISGHTALYWYRQSLGQGLEFLIYFQGNSAPDKSGLPSDRFSAERTGGSVSTLTIQRTQQEDSAVYLCASSSSGAGYEQYFGPGTRLTVT.